These 18 T cell receptor beta chains came from one sample sequenced in a study of T cell responses to AZD1222 COVID-19 vaccine. Using immunoSEQ multiplex PCR, the repertoire was profiled, and TCRdb retains in-frame clones only, with some absent. The data contain around 80,000 clones, about 83% of them singletons. This sample comprised peripheral blood, obtained on day 0 of AZD1222 vaccination. All receptors derive from an adult in good health.

The chain has TRBV19 and TRBJ2-1; TRBD2 might be the D (5 bases). From germline, CDR1 is LNHDA and CDR2 SQIVND (reference sequence). Between the trimmed V and J ends, which lost 6 bases and 7 bases, there was a span of 7 bases. This CDR3 region has 11 residues. The CDR3 region is CASRRENEQFF. In nucleotides, the CDR3 is TGTGCCAGTAGACGGGAAAATGAGCAGTTCTTC. Variable domain in full (rest from reference TRBV19 and TRBJ2-1): DGGITQSPKYLFRKEGQNVTLSCEQNLNHDAMYWYRQDPGQGLRLIYYSQIVNDFQKGDIAEGYSVSREKKESFPLTVTSAQKNPTAFYLCASRRENEQFFGPGTRLTVL.

The genes are TRBV7-2 and TRBJ1-3; D uncertain. CDR1 is SGHTA, CDR2 FQGNSA, per germline. CDR3 length: 13 amino acids. V lost 7 bases and J 4 bases, leaving 11 bases between the germline ends. CDR3 bases: TGTGCCAGCACCGCGTCGGAAGGAAACACCATATATTTT. Residues: CASTASEGNTIYF.

This clone was observed once. The chain is built from TRBV19 and TRBJ1-5; perhaps TRBD1 as D (5 bases). Per the germline V gene, CDR1 is LNHDA and CDR2 is SQIVND (reference sequence). V shed 6 bases and J shed 6 bases, with 12 bases lying between them. This CDR3 comprises 13 residues. The CDR3 nucleotides read TGTGCCAGTAGGGGCAGGGTGGCTCAGCCCCAGCATTTT. Translation gives CASRGRVAQPQHF.

The chain recombines TRBV20-1 with TRBJ1-5; possible D gene TRBD1, 5 bases. V shed 3 bases and J shed 4 bases, with 13 bases lying between them. The CDR3 is 14 residues long. The germline CDR1 and CDR2 sequences are DFQATT and SNEGSKA (reference sequence). The CDR3 coding sequence is TGCAGTGCTAGTTCGCGCCCAGGGAATCAGCCCCAGCATTTT. This codes for CSASSRPGNQPQHF.

This clone has just a few counts. The chain links TRBV18 to TRBJ1-3; 7 nucleotides line up with TRBD1. The CDR3 length is 17 residues. V shed 1 base and J 2 bases; nucleotides not matched to a gene: 8. The germline CDR1 and CDR2 sequences are KGHSH and LQKENI. CDR3 residues: CASSPRTGLGAGNTIYF. The CDR3 coding sequence is TGTGCCAGCTCACCACGGACAGGTCTCGGGGCTGGAAACACCATATATTTT.

The chain couples TRBV18 to TRBJ1-5; 7 positions match TRBD1. The V gene end was trimmed by 5 bases and the J gene end by 5 bases; junction bases not matched to a gene: 9. The germline gives CDR1 KGHSH, CDR2 LQKENI. This CDR3 spans 15 amino acids. The CDR3 DNA is TGTGCCAGCTCAGCATTGCAGGGGGAGGATCAGCCCCAGCATTTT. Translated, it gives CASSALQGEDQPQHF.

The chain combines TRBV5-1 with TRBJ2-3, with D unresolved. Germline V gene sequence: CDR1 SGHRS, CDR2 YFSETQ. Trimming shortened V by 4 bases and J by 0 bases, and 9 bases separated the two germline ends. The CDR3 has 14 amino acids. Here the CDR3 reads CASSGVMSTDTQYF. The CDR3 DNA sequence: TGCGCCAGCAGCGGGGTAATGAGCACAGATACGCAGTATTTT.

A few counts support this clone. The V gene is TRBV29-1, the J gene TRBJ1-2; D gene unclear. Germline CDR1 reads SQVTM; CDR2 reads ANQGSEA. Trimming cost V 7 bases and J 7 bases, with 16 bases left between them. The CDR3 covers 12 residues. CDR3 protein: CSAPEPNGGYTF. CDR3 sequence (DNA): TGCAGCGCCCCTGAGCCGAATGGTGGCTACACCTTC.

The chain uses TRBV9 and TRBJ2-1; the match to TRBD2 covers 12 bases. Germline assignment: CDR1 SGDLS and CDR2 YYNGEE. V trimming: 4 bases; J trimming: 5 bases; junction bases outside the gene matches: 1. The CDR3 contains 14 residues. Written as DNA, the CDR3 is TGTGCCAGCAGCCGGACTAGCGGGAACAATGAGCAGTTCTTC. Its translation: CASSRTSGNNEQFF.

Here the CDR3 DNA reads TGTGCCAGCAGTTATTTCGGCGTCAAACTAGCCGGGGAGCTGTTTTTT. Encoded protein: CASSYFGVKLAGELFF. The chain carries TRBV6-5 and TRBJ2-2; D might be TRBD2 (5 bases). The V end was cut by 3 bases, the J end by 6 bases, with 17 bases between. This CDR3 spans 16 amino acids. Germline V gene sequence: CDR1 MNHEY, CDR2 SVGAGI.

The chain couples TRBV7-2 to TRBJ2-7; 8 positions agree with TRBD2. The CDR3 has 14 residues. Trimming took 5 bases from V and 6 from J; bases not matched to a gene: 9. Germline V gene sequence: CDR1 SGHTA, CDR2 FQGNSA. The DNA for the CDR3 is TGTGCCAGCAGCCCCTTAGCGGGACCCTCCGAGCAGTACTTC. This translates into CASSPLAGPSEQYF.

Remarks on this clone: Other DNA sequences in this sample translate to the same CDR3. The J gene is TRBJ2-5, the V gene TRBV5-4; 10 positions agree with TRBD1. CDR3 length: 16 residues. The germline V gene encodes CDR1 SGHNT and CDR2 YYREEE (reference sequence). J was trimmed by 1 base and V by 0 bases; bases with no gene match: 3. The CDR3 DNA sequence: TGTGCCAGCAGCTTGGGGGACAGGGGTTTCCAAGAGACCCAGTACTTC. It codes for CASSLGDRGFQETQYF.

In this sample, this clone turned up once. Additional DNA sequences in this sample encode the identical CDR3. The CDR3 DNA is TGTGCCAGCAGCTATGAGAACACTGAAGCTTTCTTT. Translated: CASSYENTEAFF. V usage is TRBV13 and J usage is TRBJ1-1; the D is unclear. The CDR3 runs to 12 residues. Germline assignment: CDR1 PRHDT and CDR2 FYEKMQ (reference sequence). The germline V and J ends were trimmed by 4 bases and 1 base, with 4 bases remaining between them. The full variable domain, completed using reference TRBV13 and TRBJ1-1, is AAGVIQSPRHLIKEKRETATLKCYPIPRHDTVYWYQQGPGQDPQFLISFYEKMQSDKGSIPDRFSAQQFSDYHSELNMSSLELGDSALYFCASSYENTEAFFGQGTRLTVV.

The J gene is TRBJ1-2, the V gene TRBV19, with TRBD1 as a possible D gene (6 bases). The V gene's germline CDR1 is LNHDA and CDR2 SQIVND (reference sequence). The V end was cut by 3 bases, the J end by 4 bases, with 9 bases between. The CDR3 is 13 amino acids. In DNA, the CDR3 is TGTGCCAGTAGTATCGACAGGAGCTATGGCTACACCTTC. This gives the protein CASSIDRSYGYTF.

This chain joins TRBV4-1 and TRBJ1-5; no definite D call. Trimming pared 0 bases from V and 5 bases from J, leaving 5 bases between. This CDR3 contains 13 residues. Looked up from germline, CDR1 is MGHRA and CDR2 is YSYEKL. The CDR3 coding sequence is TGCGCCAGCAGCCAAGAAAGCCATCAGCCCCAGCATTTT. It yields the protein CASSQESHQPQHF.

The chain employs TRBV18 and TRBJ2-5; D uncertain. Germline values: CDR1 KGHSH, CDR2 LQKENI. Trimming shortened V by 6 bases and J by 3 bases, and 14 bases separated the two germline ends. The CDR3 totals 14 residues. The CDR3 DNA reads TGTGCCAGCTCGCACGCGGACGGAGAAGAGACCCAGTACTTC. Translated: CASSHADGEETQYF.

This clone was seen only a few times. The V and J genes are TRBV19 and TRBJ1-2; 7 nucleotides match TRBD1. CDR1 and CDR2 (germline): LNHDA, SQIVND (reference sequence). V gave up 3 bases and J gave up 2 bases; unmatched junction bases: 12. The CDR3 length is 17 residues. CDR3 protein: CASSILLGTVGNYGYTF. The CDR3 nucleotides read TGTGCCAGTAGTATTTTGTTGGGGACAGTCGGCAACTATGGCTACACCTTC.

DNA for the CDR3: TGTGCCAGTAGTATAGATCGGGCCAGTGGCAGGGGCTACACCTTC. Amino acid sequence: CASSIDRASGRGYTF. The chain recombines TRBV19 with TRBJ1-2; D is undetermined. Trimming cost V 0 bases and J 8 bases, with 16 bases left between them. Germline CDR1 and CDR2: LNHDA and SQIVND (reference sequence). The CDR3 loop spans 15 amino acids.